This T cell receptor beta chain was profiled in a study of early T cells in non-severe SARS-CoV-2 infection. For the study at large: The chains were unpaired, and the sequenced material was bulk RNA from unsorted whole blood.

Trimming cost V 6 bases and J 2 bases, with 12 bases left between them. CDR1 SEHNR and CDR2 FQNEAQ come from the germline V gene (reference sequence). The CDR3 totals 14 residues. Unique molecular identifiers were affixed to single, distinct cDNA molecules. In TCRdb, the 5' RACE reads were re-called with MiXCR into one record per CDR3 protein. Of about 110,000 distinct CDR3 sequences in the sample, roughly 12% are singletons; the top ten hold approximately 3.5%. The sequences come from whole blood, collected at baseline. The chain couples TRBV7-9 to TRBJ2-3; D may be TRBD2 (5 bases). The TCR sequence derives from an adult who was a healthcare worker with PCR-confirmed SARS-CoV-2 infection or an uninfected control (not recorded which). This CDR3 is CASRGWESTDTQYF. The CDR3 DNA is TGTGCCAGCAGGGGTTGGGAGTCCACAGATACGCAGTATTTT. The full variable domain, completed using reference TRBV7-9 and TRBJ2-3, is DTGVSQNPRHKITKRGQNVTFRCDPISEHNRLYWYRQTLGQGPEFLTYFQNEAQLEKSRLLSDRFSAERPKGSFSTLEIQRTEQGDSAMYLCASRGWESTDTQYFGPGTRLTVL.